The text below deals with one T cell receptor beta chain. The sample comes from a study of blood T cell repertoires in COVID-19. At the level of the study: PBMCs, B-cell-depleted T cells, or T cells provided the cDNA or gDNA that made up the material.

This CDR3 is built from 13 residues. The V and J ends lost 3 bases and 3 bases respectively, with 12 bases between them. The germline CDR1 and CDR2 sequences are SQVTM and ANQGSEA. Libraries were prepared by immunoSEQ multiplex PCR; TCRdb keeps only in-frame clonotypes and omits some of them. The sample consists of 360,000 or so clones, roughly nine tenths of them appearing once. The receptor's source is a woman aged 25 to 39 who had recovered from COVID-19. The specimen sequenced was PBMCs or T cells enriched from blood (not recorded which). V is TRBV29-1 and J is TRBJ2-7; perhaps TRBD1 as D (5 bases). The chain's CDR3 is CSVEVSGFYEQYF. The CDR3 nucleotides are TGCAGCGTTGAGGTGTCAGGGTTCTACGAGCAGTACTTC.